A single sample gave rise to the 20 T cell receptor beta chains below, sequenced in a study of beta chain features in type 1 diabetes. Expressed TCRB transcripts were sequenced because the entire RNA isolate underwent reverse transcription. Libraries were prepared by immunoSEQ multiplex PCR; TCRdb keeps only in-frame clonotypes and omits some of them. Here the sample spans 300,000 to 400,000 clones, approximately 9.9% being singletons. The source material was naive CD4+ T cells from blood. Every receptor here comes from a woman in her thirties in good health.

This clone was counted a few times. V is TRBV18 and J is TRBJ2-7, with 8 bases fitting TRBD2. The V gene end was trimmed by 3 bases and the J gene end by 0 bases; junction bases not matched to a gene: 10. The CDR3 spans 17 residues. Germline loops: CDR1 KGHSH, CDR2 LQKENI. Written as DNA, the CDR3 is TGTGCCAGCTCACCGAAGATAGCGGGGTTAAGCTCCTACGAGCAGTACTTC. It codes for CASSPKIAGLSSYEQYF.

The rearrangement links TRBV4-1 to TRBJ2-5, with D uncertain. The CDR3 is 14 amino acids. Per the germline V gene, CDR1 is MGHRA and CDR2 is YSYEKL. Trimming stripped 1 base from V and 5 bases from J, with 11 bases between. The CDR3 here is CASSQVRQAETQYF. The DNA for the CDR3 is TGCGCCAGCAGCCAAGTCAGGCAGGCGGAGACCCAGTACTTC.

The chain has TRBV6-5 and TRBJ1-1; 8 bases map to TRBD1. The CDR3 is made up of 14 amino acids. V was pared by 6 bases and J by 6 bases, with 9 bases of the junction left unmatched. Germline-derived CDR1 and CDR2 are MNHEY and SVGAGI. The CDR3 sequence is CASSPTGDRSEAFF. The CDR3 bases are TGTGCCAGCAGCCCAACAGGGGACAGGTCTGAAGCTTTCTTT.

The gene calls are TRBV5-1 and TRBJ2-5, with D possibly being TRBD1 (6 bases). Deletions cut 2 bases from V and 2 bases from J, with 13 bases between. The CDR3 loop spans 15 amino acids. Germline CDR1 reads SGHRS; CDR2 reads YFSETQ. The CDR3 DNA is TGCGCCAGCAGCTTTCTGGGGGCGAGACAAGAGACCCAGTACTTC. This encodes CASSFLGARQETQYF.

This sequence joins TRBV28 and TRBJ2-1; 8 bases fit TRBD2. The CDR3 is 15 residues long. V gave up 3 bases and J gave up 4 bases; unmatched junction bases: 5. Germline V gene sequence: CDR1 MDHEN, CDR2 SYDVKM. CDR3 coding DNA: TGTGCCAGCAGTTTGGTACTAGCGGCGTACAATGAGCAGTTCTTC. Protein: CASSLVLAAYNEQFF. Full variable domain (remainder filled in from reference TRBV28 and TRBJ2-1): DVKVTQSSRYLVKRTGEKVFLECVQDMDHENMFWYRQDPGLGLRLIYFSYDVKMKEKGDIPEGYSVSREKKERFSLILESASTNQTSMYLCASSLVLAAYNEQFFGPGTRLTVL.

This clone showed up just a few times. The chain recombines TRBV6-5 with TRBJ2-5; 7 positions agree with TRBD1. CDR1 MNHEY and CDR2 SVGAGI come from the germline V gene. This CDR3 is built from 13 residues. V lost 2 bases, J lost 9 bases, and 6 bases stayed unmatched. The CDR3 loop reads CASSYGTASPQYF. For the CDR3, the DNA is TGTGCCAGCAGTTACGGGACAGCGAGCCCCCAGTACTTC.

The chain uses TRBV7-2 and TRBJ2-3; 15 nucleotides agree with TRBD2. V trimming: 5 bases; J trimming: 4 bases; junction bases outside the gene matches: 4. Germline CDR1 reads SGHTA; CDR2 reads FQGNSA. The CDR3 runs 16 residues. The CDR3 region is CASSQGLAGGPDTQYF. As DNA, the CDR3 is TGTGCCAGCAGCCAGGGACTAGCGGGAGGTCCAGATACGCAGTATTTT.

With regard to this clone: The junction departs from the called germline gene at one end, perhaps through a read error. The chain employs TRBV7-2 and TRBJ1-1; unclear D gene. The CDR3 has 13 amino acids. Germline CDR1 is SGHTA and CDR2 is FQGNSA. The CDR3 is CASVPGSYTEAFF. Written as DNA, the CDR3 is TGTGCCAGCGTTCCCGGGTCCTACACCGAAGCTTTCTTT.

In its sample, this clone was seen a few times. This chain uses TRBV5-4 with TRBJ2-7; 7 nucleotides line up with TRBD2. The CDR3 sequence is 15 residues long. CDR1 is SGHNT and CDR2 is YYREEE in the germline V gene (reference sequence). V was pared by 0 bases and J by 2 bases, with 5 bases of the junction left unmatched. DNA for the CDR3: TGTGCCAGCAGCTTGGAGGGAGGGCGAGCCTACGAGCAGTACTTC. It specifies CASSLEGGRAYEQYF.

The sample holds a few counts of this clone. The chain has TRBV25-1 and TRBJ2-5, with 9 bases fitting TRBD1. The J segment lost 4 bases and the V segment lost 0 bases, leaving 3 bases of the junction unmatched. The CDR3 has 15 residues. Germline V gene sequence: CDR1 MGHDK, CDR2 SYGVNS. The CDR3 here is CASSEYGQGRETQYF. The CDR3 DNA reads TGTGCCAGCAGTGAATACGGACAGGGGCGAGAGACCCAGTACTTC.

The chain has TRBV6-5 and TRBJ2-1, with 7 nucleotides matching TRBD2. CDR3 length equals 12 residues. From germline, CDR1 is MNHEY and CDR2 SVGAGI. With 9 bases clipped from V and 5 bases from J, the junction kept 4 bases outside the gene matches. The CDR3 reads CASREGHNEQFF. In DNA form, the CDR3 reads TGTGCCAGTAGGGAGGGCCACAATGAGCAGTTCTTC.

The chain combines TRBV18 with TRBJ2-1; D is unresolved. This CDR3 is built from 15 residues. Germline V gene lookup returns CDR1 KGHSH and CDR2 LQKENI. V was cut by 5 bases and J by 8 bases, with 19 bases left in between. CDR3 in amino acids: CASSSATPPVDEQFF. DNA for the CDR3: TGTGCCAGCTCATCCGCGACTCCGCCGGTAGATGAGCAGTTCTTC.

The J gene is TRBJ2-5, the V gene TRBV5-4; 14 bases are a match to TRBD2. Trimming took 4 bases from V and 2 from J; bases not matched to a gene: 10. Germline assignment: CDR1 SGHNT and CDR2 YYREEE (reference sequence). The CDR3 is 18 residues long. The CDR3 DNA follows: TGTGCCAGCAGCCCAGTAGGACTAGCGGGAGGCTTTCAAGAGACCCAGTACTTC. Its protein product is CASSPVGLAGGFQETQYF.

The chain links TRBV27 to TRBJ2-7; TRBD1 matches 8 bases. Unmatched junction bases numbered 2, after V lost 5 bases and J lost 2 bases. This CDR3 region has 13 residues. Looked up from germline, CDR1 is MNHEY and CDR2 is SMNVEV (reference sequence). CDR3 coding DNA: TGTGCCAGCAGTCCCAGGGGGCCCTACGAGCAGTACTTC. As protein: CASSPRGPYEQYF.

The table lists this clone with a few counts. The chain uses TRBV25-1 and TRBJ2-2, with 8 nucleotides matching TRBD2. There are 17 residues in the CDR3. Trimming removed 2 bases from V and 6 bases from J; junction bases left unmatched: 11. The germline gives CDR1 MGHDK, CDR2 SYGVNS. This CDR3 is CASSEPTRLAIPGELFF. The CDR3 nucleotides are TGTGCCAGCAGTGAACCCACGAGACTAGCGATTCCCGGGGAGCTGTTTTTT.

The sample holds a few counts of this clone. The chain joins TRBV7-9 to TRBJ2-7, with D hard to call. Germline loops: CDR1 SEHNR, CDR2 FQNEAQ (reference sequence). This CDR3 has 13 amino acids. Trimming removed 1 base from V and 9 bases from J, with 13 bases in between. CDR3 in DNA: TGTGCCAGCAGCTTAGGGAGTTATCACGGGCAGTACTTC. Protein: CASSLGSYHGQYF.

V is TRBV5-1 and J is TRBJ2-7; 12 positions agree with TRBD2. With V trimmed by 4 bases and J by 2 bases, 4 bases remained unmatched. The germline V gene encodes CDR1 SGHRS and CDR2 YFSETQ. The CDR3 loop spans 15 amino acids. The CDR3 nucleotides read TGCGCCAGCAGCCCCACTAGCGGGGGGACCTACGAGCAGTACTTC. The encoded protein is CASSPTSGGTYEQYF.

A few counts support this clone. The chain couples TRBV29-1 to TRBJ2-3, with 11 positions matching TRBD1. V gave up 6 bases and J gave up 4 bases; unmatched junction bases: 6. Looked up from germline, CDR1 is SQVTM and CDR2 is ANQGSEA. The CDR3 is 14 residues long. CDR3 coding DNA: TGCAGCGTGGCCGGGACAGGGGGGGCAGATACGCAGTATTTT. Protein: CSVAGTGGADTQYF.

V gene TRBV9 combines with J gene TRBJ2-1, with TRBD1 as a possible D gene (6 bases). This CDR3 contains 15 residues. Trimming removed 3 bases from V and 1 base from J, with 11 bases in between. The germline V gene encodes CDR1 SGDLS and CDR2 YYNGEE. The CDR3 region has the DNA TGTGCCAGCAGCGCGCACAGGGTTTCCTACAATGAGCAGTTCTTC. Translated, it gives CASSAHRVSYNEQFF.

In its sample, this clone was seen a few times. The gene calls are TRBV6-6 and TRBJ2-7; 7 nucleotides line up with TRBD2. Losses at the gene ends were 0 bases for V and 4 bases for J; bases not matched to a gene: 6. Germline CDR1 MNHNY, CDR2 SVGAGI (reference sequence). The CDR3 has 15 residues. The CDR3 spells CASSYSLGGEYEQYF. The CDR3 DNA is TGTGCCAGCAGTTACTCTCTGGGGGGGGAGTACGAGCAGTACTTC.